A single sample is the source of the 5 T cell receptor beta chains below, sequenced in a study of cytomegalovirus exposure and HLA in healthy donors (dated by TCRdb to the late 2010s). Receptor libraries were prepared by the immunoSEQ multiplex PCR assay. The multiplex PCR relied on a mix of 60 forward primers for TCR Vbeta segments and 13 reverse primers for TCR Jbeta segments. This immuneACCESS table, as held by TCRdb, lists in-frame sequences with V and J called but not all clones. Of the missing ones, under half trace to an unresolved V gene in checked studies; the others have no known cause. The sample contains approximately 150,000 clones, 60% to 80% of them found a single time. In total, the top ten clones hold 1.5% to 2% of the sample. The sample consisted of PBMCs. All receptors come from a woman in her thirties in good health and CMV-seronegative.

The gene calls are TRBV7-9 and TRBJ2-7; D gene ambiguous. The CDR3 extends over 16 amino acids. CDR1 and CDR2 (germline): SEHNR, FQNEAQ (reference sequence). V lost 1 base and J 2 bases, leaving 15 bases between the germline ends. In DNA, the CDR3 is TGTGCCAGCAGCTTAGGGGTGGCAGGTCTGGCCTACGAGCAGTACTTC. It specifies CASSLGVAGLAYEQYF.

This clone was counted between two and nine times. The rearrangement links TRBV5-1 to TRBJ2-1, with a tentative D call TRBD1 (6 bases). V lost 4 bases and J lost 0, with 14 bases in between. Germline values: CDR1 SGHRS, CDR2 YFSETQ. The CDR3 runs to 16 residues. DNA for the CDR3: TGCGCCAGCAGCGGGTATCAGGGGAGCTCCTACAATGAGCAGTTCTTC. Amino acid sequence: CASSGYQGSSYNEQFF.

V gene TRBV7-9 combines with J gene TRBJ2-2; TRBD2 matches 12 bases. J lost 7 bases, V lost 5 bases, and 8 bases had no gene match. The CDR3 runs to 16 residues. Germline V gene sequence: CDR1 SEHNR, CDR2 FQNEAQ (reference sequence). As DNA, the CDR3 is TGTGCCAGCAGCCCAAGACTAGCGGGGGACGTCGGGGAGCTGTTTTTT. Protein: CASSPRLAGDVGELFF. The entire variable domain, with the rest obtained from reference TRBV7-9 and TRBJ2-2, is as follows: DTGVSQNPRHKITKRGQNVTFRCDPISEHNRLYWYRQTLGQGPEFLTYFQNEAQLEKSRLLSDRFSAERPKGSFSTLEIQRTEQGDSAMYLCASSPRLAGDVGELFFGEGSRLTVL.

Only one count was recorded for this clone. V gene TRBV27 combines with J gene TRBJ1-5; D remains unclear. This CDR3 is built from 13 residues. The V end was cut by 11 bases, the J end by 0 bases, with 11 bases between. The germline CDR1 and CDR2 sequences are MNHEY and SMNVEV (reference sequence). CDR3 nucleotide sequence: TGTGCCGCCGGAGCGTATAGCAATCAGCCCCAGCATTTT. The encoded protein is CAAGAYSNQPQHF.

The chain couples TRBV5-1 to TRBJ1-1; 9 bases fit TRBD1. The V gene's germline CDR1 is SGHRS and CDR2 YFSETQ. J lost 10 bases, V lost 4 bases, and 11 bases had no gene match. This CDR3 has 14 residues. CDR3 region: CASSENRGLGGAFF. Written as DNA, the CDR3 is TGCGCCAGCAGCGAAAACAGGGGGCTTGGAGGAGCTTTCTTT.